This TCR beta chain is from a study of cytomegalovirus exposure and HLA in healthy donors. 60 Vbeta and 13 Jbeta primers were used in PCR. Produced via immunoSEQ multiplex PCR; TCRdb's table is partial and in-frame only. The data hold roughly 150,000 clones, with more than 75% observed a single time. For this clone: What it binds is not known.

Whole-study results and caveats: HLA-A and HLA-B allele assignments for most subjects were reportedly predicted accurately using TCR beta sequences.

Per the germline V gene, CDR1 is SGHTS and CDR2 is YDEGEE. CDR3 length: 16 amino acids. The V and J ends lost 4 bases and 4 bases, in that order; junction bases with no gene match: 11. The clonotype was recovered from a man in his thirties or forties in good health and CMV-seropositive. V and J are TRBV5-8 and TRBJ2-5; TRBD2 matches at 9 bases. The source material was PBMCs. The CDR3 loop reads CASSGGGLAGRETQYF. The CDR3 DNA follows: TGTGCCAGCAGCGGCGGAGGTCTAGCGGGAAGAGAGACCCAGTACTTC.